The following is a TCR beta chain sequence with its context. This sample was taken from a study of blood T cell dynamics during melanoma immunotherapy. Per germline, CDR1 MDHEN and CDR2 SYDVKM. The CDR3 has 12 amino acids. V dropped 9 bases and J dropped 5 bases, with 13 bases sitting between them. The time point is: pre-treatment baseline. DNA loading was fixed at approximately 0.35 ug for all bulk PBMC samples. Assay used: immunoSEQ multiplex PCR; TCRdb lists only in-frame clones, some missing. The table shows more than 10,000 clones, with approximately 84% occurring only once. The V and J genes are TRBV28 and TRBJ2-5, with a weak D call TRBD2 (6 bases). Sample: blood, taken from a patient treated with checkpoint blockade. The clonotype originates from a human donor with melanoma. The CDR3 DNA is TGTGCCAGTTGCGGGGAATGGGAGACCCAGTACTTC. Its protein is CASCGEWETQYF.